This is a list of T cell receptor beta chains from one sample in a study of identical twins. TCRdb itself ran the 5' RACE reads through MiXCR, one entry per CDR3 protein. The profile shows around 960,000 distinct CDR3 sequences, 10% to 15% of them singletons. The same sample was also used in a study of yellow fever vaccine responses in identical twins.

The source material was PBMCs. The receptors originated from a woman aged 18 to 35 in good health. CDR3s include the opening cysteine and the closing phenylalanine or tryptophan. The D gene is left open where the match is weak. A clone size is listed for some rows: how often the clone was seen (once, few, many), or a class if it is expanded.

clone size: NA; J gene: TRBJ2-5; D gene: NA; V gene: TRBV11-2; CDR3 protein: CASSLTPAPRETQYF; CDR3 DNA: TGTGCCAGCAGCTTAACTCCAGCCCCCCGGGAGACCCAGTACTTC
clone size: few; J gene: TRBJ1-6; D gene: NA; V gene: TRBV27; CDR3 protein: CASTRNSPLHF; CDR3 DNA: TGTGCCAGCACCAGGAATTCACCCCTCCACTTT
clone size: few; J gene: TRBJ2-3; D gene: TRBD2; V gene: TRBV23-1; CDR3 protein: CASSQSSCLAGNVGSQYF; CDR3 DNA: TGCGCCAGCAGTCAATCATCGTGTCTAGCGGGCAACGTGGGGTCGCAGTATTTT
clone size: few; J gene: TRBJ2-1; D gene: TRBD1; V gene: TRBV3-1; CDR3 protein: CASSQYDRAFSYNEQFF; CDR3 DNA: TGTGCCAGCAGCCAATACGACAGGGCCTTCTCCTACAATGAGCAGTTCTTC
clone size: few; J gene: TRBJ1-5; D gene: NA; V gene: TRBV18; CDR3 protein: CASSPWGSNQPQHF; CDR3 DNA: TGTGCCAGCTCACCATGGGGTAGCAATCAGCCCCAGCATTTT
clone size: NA; J gene: TRBJ2-3; D gene: TRBD2; V gene: TRBV9; CDR3 protein: CASSVGPGLATDTQYF; CDR3 DNA: TGTGCCAGCAGCGTAGGTCCAGGACTAGCCACAGATACGCAGTATTTT
clone size: few; J gene: TRBJ2-3; D gene: TRBD2; V gene: TRBV20-1; CDR3 protein: CSASRTSGMTDTQYF; CDR3 DNA: TGCAGTGCTAGTCGGACTAGTGGTATGACAGATACGCAGTATTTT
clone size: few; J gene: TRBJ2-1; D gene: NA; V gene: TRBV10-3; CDR3 protein: CAISESLGSSYNEQFF; CDR3 DNA: TGTGCCATCAGTGAGTCGCTAGGGAGCTCCTACAATGAGCAGTTCTTC
clone size: NA; J gene: TRBJ2-1; D gene: TRBD2; V gene: TRBV20-1; CDR3 protein: CSARETSGNLNEQFF; CDR3 DNA: TGCAGTGCTAGAGAGACTAGCGGGAACCTGAATGAGCAGTTCTTC
clone size: few; J gene: TRBJ2-3; D gene: TRBD2; V gene: TRBV4-2; CDR3 protein: CASSQPGRGLAGRVPRNTQYF; CDR3 DNA: TGTGCCAGCAGCCAACCTGGGAGAGGACTAGCGGGACGGGTACCCAGAAATACGCAGTATTTT
clone size: NA; J gene: TRBJ2-5; D gene: NA; V gene: TRBV10-3; CDR3 protein: CAISGREMETQYF; CDR3 DNA: TGTGCCATCAGTGGTCGGGAGATGGAGACCCAGTACTTC
clone size: few; J gene: TRBJ1-3; D gene: NA; V gene: TRBV12-3/TRBV12-4; CDR3 protein: CASSFILGLRGNTIYF; CDR3 DNA: TGTGCCAGCAGTTTCATTCTGGGGCTGAGGGGAAACACCATATATTTT